This note documents a single TCR beta chain sequence. Its specificity is not known. The source of the sample is a study of memory CD4+ T cells and cytomegalovirus serostatus. In the study overall: This sample comes from healthy Belgian adults, eight to ten CMV seropositive, 24 seronegative.

The CDR3 is 13 amino acids. Germline loops: CDR1 SGHTA, CDR2 FQGNSA. The V end was cut by 4 bases, the J end by 9 bases, with 15 bases between. Study-level points and caveats: Each of approximately 70 CMV-associated TCRbeta sequences occurred in one to five individuals. CMV serostatus prediction reached median AUC about 0.95, or 0.9 with US-trained model.

Single viable CD3+CD4+CD8-CD45RO+ cells were sorted as the memory CD4+ T cells. Using immunoSEQ multiplex PCR, the repertoire was profiled, and TCRdb retains in-frame clones only, with some absent. In the table there are over 50,000 clones, around 80% of which are singletons. J is TRBJ1-1 and V is TRBV7-2; D gene ambiguous. This clonotype originated in an adult in good health and CMV-seronegative. Sequenced input: memory CD4+ T cells from blood. The CDR3 DNA follows: TGTGCCAGCAGCTCCGGGCCGGACGCCCAAGCTTTCTTT. As protein: CASSSGPDAQAFF.